This TCR beta chain appears in the sequencing data of a study of blood T cell repertoires in COVID-19. This CDR3 contains 14 residues. Trimming pared 2 bases from V and 2 bases from J, leaving 10 bases between. CDR1 is SGHRS, CDR2 YFSETQ, per germline. Sequencing used immunoSEQ multiplex PCR; TCRdb keeps in-frame clones, though not all of them. There are about 270,000 clones in the sample; about nine tenths occur only once, and over 2% lies in the top ten. Participant age was about 18 to 89 years, and participants resided in roughly 25 US areas. This clonotype was sampled from a woman aged 18-29 years who had recovered from COVID-19. The V call is TRBV5-1, the J call TRBJ2-5; D call uncertain. The specimen sequenced was PBMCs or T cells enriched from blood (not recorded which). The CDR3 DNA sequence: TGCGCCAGCAGCTTTGAACTATCGCAAGAGACCCAGTACTTC. Protein: CASSFELSQETQYF.